The clone carrying this T cell receptor (beta chain) was seen once. No antigen is known for it. These data are taken from a study of post-analysis software for immune sequencing data. Study-wide results and limits: Strong co-clustering by F measure was evident for samples that had been prepared in the same batch.

Unique molecular identifiers were carried by the TCR beta cDNA libraries. TCRdb re-called the PCR reads through MiXCR, storing one row per CDR3 protein. The sample lists hundreds of thousands of distinct CDR3 sequences, approximately 59% seen once, with about 10% in the top ten. The sample consisted of blood. The sequence came from a girl aged 2 to 9 with multiple sclerosis.

CDR3 in DNA: TGCAGTGCGACCCCGGGACGGTCACAAGAGACCCAGTACTTC. Its translation is CSATPGRSQETQYF. The V and J genes are TRBV20-1 and TRBJ2-5, with D tentatively TRBD1 or TRBD2 (5 bases each). This CDR3 region has 14 residues. The germline V and J ends were trimmed by 6 bases and 2 bases, with 16 bases remaining between them. Germline CDR1 and CDR2: DFQATT and SNEGSKA (reference sequence).